This entry is about one T cell receptor (beta chain). Its target is not known. CD8 memory comprised CD45RO+ plus CCR7-negative CD45RA+ TemRA cells. These data originate in a study of shared clonotypes between healthy human individuals. Study-wide findings and caveats: Naive CD4 clonotypes overlapped across several donors at around 4.7%.

Every subset had its genomic DNA shared out evenly among several immunoSEQ plates. Measured with immunoSEQ multiplex PCR; TCRdb has only the in-frame clones, and not every one. The repertoire holds fewer than 850,000 clones, 90% seen once, with 34% in the top ten. The junction had 4 bases not matched to a gene; V was cut back by 6 bases and J by 1 base. There are 16 residues in the CDR3. The germline V gene encodes CDR1 MNHNY and CDR2 SVGAGI (reference sequence). Source material: memory CD8+ T cells from PBMCs. Stated subset: CD45RO+ cells pooled with CCR7-negative TemRA cells. V gene TRBV6-6 combines with J gene TRBJ2-2, with TRBD2 identical over 11 bases. The TCR sequence derives from a man aged 18-30 years in good health. Some clones in this sample may be carry-over from other donors' samples. CDR3 in amino acids: CASRSGLAGNTGELFF. DNA of the CDR3: TGTGCCAGCAGATCTGGACTAGCGGGGAACACCGGGGAGCTGTTTTTT.